These 29 T cell receptor beta chains originate from one sample sequenced in a study of human T cells and chemical hapten exposure. Time point here: patch test 3, about 24 weeks after DPC sensitization. The treatment denotes: therapeutic diphenylcyclopropenone sensitization with weekly scalp DPC. A single record per CDR3 protein comes from TCRdb applying MiXCR to the RACE reads. The table lists under 200,000 distinct CDR3 sequences, roughly 25% of them singletons. Material: whole blood, obtained in connection with sensitization to the hapten diphenylcyclopropenone (DPC). These receptors were obtained from a woman under 30 with alopecia areata. Some clones in this sample may be carry-over from other donors' samples.

This clonotype was detected a few times. The J gene is TRBJ1-1, the V gene TRBV6-2 or TRBV6-3, with D uncertain. The length of the CDR3 is 12 residues. Germline CDR1 MNHEY, CDR2 SVGEGT. Trimming took off 3 bases at V and 5 bases at J, with 7 bases between the two ends. The CDR3 sequence is CASSYSRTEAFF. The CDR3 DNA reads TGTGCCAGCAGTTATAGTCGGACTGAAGCTTTCTTT.

This rearrangement joins TRBV7-2 to TRBJ2-7; TRBD1 agrees at 9 bases. This CDR3 has 16 amino acids. V was clipped by 8 bases and J by 4 bases; unmatched bases: 15. CDR1 and CDR2 from the germline V gene are SGHTA and FQGNSA. DNA of the CDR3: TGTGCCAGCGGGGGAGGGCCGGGACAGGGTTGGTACGAGCAGTACTTC. Amino acid sequence: CASGGGPGQGWYEQYF.

This clonotype was seen a handful of times. The V and J genes are TRBV4-2 and TRBJ2-2; TRBD2 might be the D (6 bases). Trimming took 0 bases from V and 6 from J, leaving 14 bases between them. Germline lookup yields CDR1 LGHNA and CDR2 YNFKEQ. There are 16 residues in the CDR3. CDR3 amino acids: CASSQDTREAPGELFF. The CDR3 DNA is TGTGCCAGCAGCCAAGATACCAGGGAGGCACCCGGGGAGCTGTTTTTT.

This sequence joins TRBV7-9 and TRBJ2-7; D unresolved. V was trimmed by 5 bases and J by 6 bases, leaving 11 bases between them. This CDR3 is 12 amino acids long. Per germline, CDR1 SEHNR and CDR2 FQNEAQ (reference sequence). The CDR3 DNA reads as TGTGCCAGCAGCGACCGTAACGCCGAGCAGTACTTC. It translates to CASSDRNAEQYF.

J is TRBJ1-1 and V is TRBV10-3; maybe TRBD1 (6 bases). Per the germline V gene, CDR1 is ENHRY and CDR2 is SYGVKD. CDR3 length: 13 residues. V was cut by 3 bases and J by 1 base, with 6 bases left in between. The chain's CDR3 is CAISEGGNTEAFF. CDR3 nucleotides: TGTGCCATCAGTGAAGGGGGGAACACTGAAGCTTTCTTT.

This clonotype was counted only a few times. The chain has TRBV30 and TRBJ1-1; D is unresolved. Germline assignment: CDR1 GTSNPN and CDR2 SVGIG (reference sequence). Between the trimmed V and J ends, which lost 3 bases and 2 bases, there was a span of 4 bases. CDR3 length: 11 amino acids. CDR3 in amino acids: CAWRANTEAFF. The CDR3 nucleotides are TGTGCCTGGAGAGCCAACACTGAAGCTTTCTTT.

This clonotype was seen only a few times. The rearrangement joins TRBV6-4 to TRBJ2-1, with D unresolved. Trimming removed 3 bases at V and 6 bases at J, with 12 bases between. Germline V gives CDR1 MRHNA, CDR2 SNTAGT. This CDR3 contains 14 residues. CDR3 region: CASSDSAGSNEQFF. The CDR3 DNA reads TGTGCCAGCAGTGATTCAGCAGGTTCCAATGAGCAGTTCTTC.

The genes are TRBV29-1 and TRBJ2-7; 9 positions match TRBD2. With 5 bases clipped from V and 6 bases from J, the junction kept 8 bases outside the gene matches. In germline, CDR1 is SQVTM, CDR2 ANQGSEA. The CDR3 is 13 residues long. DNA of the CDR3: TGCAGCGTTCTGGAGGGACTAGCCGCCGAGCAGTACTTC. This encodes CSVLEGLAAEQYF.

The rearrangement links TRBV15 to TRBJ1-2; D is possibly TRBD1 (5 bases). Germline assignment: CDR1 LNHNV and CDR2 YYDKDF (reference sequence). V was shortened by 3 bases and J by 4 bases, with 9 bases between the two germline ends. This CDR3 has 13 amino acids. CDR3 in DNA: TGTGCCACCAGCAGTAGGGGAGGCTATGGCTACACCTTC. Residues: CATSSRGGYGYTF.

The V call is TRBV13, the J call TRBJ1-4, with unresolved D. From germline, CDR1 is PRHDT and CDR2 FYEKMQ (reference sequence). V was clipped by 0 bases and J by 2 bases, with 13 bases between them. The CDR3 covers 17 residues. CDR3 coding DNA: TGTGCCAGCAGCTTAGGCTCAAGGAGGTTTACTAATGAAAAACTGTTTTTT. Its translation: CASSLGSRRFTNEKLFF.

The chain carries TRBV10-3 and TRBJ1-6; TRBD1 agrees at 7 bases. The V gene's germline CDR1 is ENHRY and CDR2 SYGVKD. The J segment lost 0 bases and the V segment lost 10 bases, leaving 12 bases of the junction unmatched. The CDR3 length is 17 residues. The CDR3 here is CATSDRARSSYNSPLHF. CDR3 nucleotides: TGTGCCACCTCAGACAGGGCCAGGAGCTCCTATAATTCACCCCTCCACTTT.

This clonotype was counted between two and nine times. This chain connects TRBV10-3 to TRBJ2-5, with TRBD1 as a possible D gene (6 bases). V dropped 6 bases and J dropped 0 bases, with 14 bases sitting between them. This CDR3 is 15 amino acids long. The germline V gene has CDR1 ENHRY and CDR2 SYGVKD. This CDR3 reads CAIRKGTTYQETQYF. In DNA, the CDR3 is TGTGCCATCAGGAAGGGGACAACGTACCAAGAGACCCAGTACTTC.

This clonotype occurred a few times. The CDR3 bases are TGTGCCAGCAGCCCACAGACAGGGGAAGACACCGGGGAGCTGTTTTTT. Its translation is CASSPQTGEDTGELFF. The chain uses TRBV6-2 or TRBV6-3 and TRBJ2-2, with TRBD1 matching over 8 bases. This CDR3 comprises 16 residues. CDR1 is MNHEY, CDR2 SVGEGT, per germline. Losses at the gene ends were 6 bases for V and 3 bases for J; bases not matched to a gene: 9.

This clonotype was found a few times. This chain connects TRBV10-3 to TRBJ1-2; 8 bases fit TRBD1. The V gene end was trimmed by 9 bases and the J gene end by 5 bases; junction bases not matched to a gene: 8. This CDR3 has 13 amino acids. CDR1 is ENHRY, CDR2 SYGVKD, per germline. For the CDR3, the DNA is TGTGCCATGTCAGGGGGCTTGGGGTATGGCTACACCTTC. Translated, it gives CAMSGGLGYGYTF.

There are a few counts of this clonotype. The rearrangement links TRBV20-1 to TRBJ1-1; D is uncertain. Trimming removed 3 bases from V and 4 bases from J, with 9 bases in between. Germline values: CDR1 DFQATT, CDR2 SNEGSKA (reference sequence). The length of the CDR3 is 12 residues. The CDR3 is CSASLGSTEAFF. CDR3 nucleotides: TGCAGTGCTAGTTTGGGATCCACTGAAGCTTTCTTT.

The chain combines TRBV4-1 with TRBJ2-7, with unresolved D. Germline CDR1 is MGHRA and CDR2 is YSYEKL. There are 14 residues in the CDR3. Trimming cost V 2 bases and J 0 bases, with 8 bases left between them. CDR3 in amino acids: CASSQRVVSYEQYF. In nucleotides, the CDR3 is TGCGCCAGCAGCCAACGGGTGGTCTCCTACGAGCAGTACTTC.

This clonotype was recorded once. The chain couples TRBV7-9 to TRBJ2-7, with 7 bases that match TRBD1. CDR1 is SEHNR, CDR2 FQNEAQ, per germline (reference sequence). The V and J ends lost 5 bases and 6 bases, in that order; junction bases with no gene match: 10. CDR3 size: 14 residues. CDR3 loop: CASSPDRAVSEQYF. The CDR3 nucleotides read TGTGCCAGCAGCCCCGACAGGGCTGTTAGCGAGCAGTACTTC.

CDR3 in amino acids: CASSSRFEQFF. The CDR3 bases are TGTGCCAGCAGCTCAAGATTTGAGCAGTTCTTC. This chain connects TRBV11-2 to TRBJ2-1, with D unresolved. The germline V and J ends were trimmed by 4 bases and 9 bases, with 7 bases remaining between them. CDR3 length: 11 residues. CDR1 and CDR2 from the germline V gene are SGHAT and FQNNGV.

The V call is TRBV20-1, the J call TRBJ1-2, with TRBD1 as a possible D gene (5 bases). Germline CDR1 DFQATT, CDR2 SNEGSKA (reference sequence). The CDR3 length is 13 residues. Trimming cost V 4 bases and J 1 base, with 10 bases left between them. CDR3 coding DNA: TGCAGTGCTACCCCGACAGTTAACTATGGCTACACCTTC. Its translation: CSATPTVNYGYTF.

J is TRBJ2-4 and V is TRBV4-2; D gene uncertain. The CDR3 covers 16 residues. Germline lookup yields CDR1 LGHNA and CDR2 YNFKEQ. V was pared by 5 bases and J by 5 bases, with 19 bases between. The chain's CDR3 is CASSKGPGIGENIQYF. The CDR3 nucleotides are TGTGCCAGCAGCAAAGGGCCAGGAATTGGCGAAAACATTCAGTACTTC.

This clonotype showed up just a few times. The CDR3 reads CASRRGLAGGCSYEQYF. The CDR3 region has the DNA TGTGCCAGCAGGCGCGGACTAGCGGGGGGATGCTCCTACGAGCAGTACTTC. J is TRBJ2-7 and V is TRBV6-7; 14 nucleotides agree with TRBD2. TRBV6-7 is filed as an ORF, its function uncertain. The CDR3 is made up of 17 amino acids. V gave up 6 bases and J gave up 0 bases; unmatched junction bases: 7.

The chain joins TRBV19 to TRBJ2-3; D possibly corresponds to TRBD1 (6 bases). Trimming took 5 bases from V and 2 from J, leaving 14 bases between them. This CDR3 is 15 amino acids long. The V gene's germline CDR1 is LNHDA and CDR2 SQIVND (reference sequence). Here the CDR3 DNA reads TGTGCCAGTAGTCCCGCACAGGGATACACAGATACGCAGTATTTT. This sequence encodes CASSPAQGYTDTQYF.

This clonotype was counted only a few times. The chain uses TRBV2 and TRBJ2-7, with 7 positions matching TRBD1. CDR1 is SNHLY and CDR2 is FYNNEI in the germline V gene. The CDR3 sequence is 14 residues long. V shed 6 bases, J shed 4 bases, and the junction held 9 bases outside the gene matches. The CDR3 sequence: CASSRSGQSYEQYF. The CDR3 region has the DNA TGTGCCAGCAGCCGTTCGGGACAGAGTTACGAGCAGTACTTC.

The V call is TRBV7-2, the J call TRBJ2-3, with 10 bases that match TRBD2. Per germline, CDR1 SGHTA and CDR2 FQGNSA. With 4 bases clipped from V and 3 bases from J, the junction kept 4 bases outside the gene matches. The CDR3 runs to 15 residues. CDR3 protein: CASSWSSGRTDTQYF. For the CDR3, the DNA is TGTGCCAGCAGCTGGTCTAGCGGGAGAACAGATACGCAGTATTTT.

Only a few counts were recorded for this clonotype. The chain links TRBV4-1 to TRBJ1-6; TRBD1 matches 9 bases. From germline, CDR1 is MGHRA and CDR2 YSYEKL. Trimming removed 2 bases from V and 7 bases from J; junction bases left unmatched: 6. The CDR3 covers 16 residues. The CDR3 here is CASSQRGQGPNSPLHF. As DNA, the CDR3 is TGCGCCAGCAGCCAACGGGGACAGGGCCCAAATTCACCCCTCCACTTT.

This clonotype has a handful of counts. CDR3 bases: TGTGCCAGCAGCCAAGTTGAAAAACCTAATTCACCCCTCCACTTT. It specifies CASSQVEKPNSPLHF. This chain connects TRBV4-2 to TRBJ1-6; D gene unclear. V lost 1 base to trimming and J lost 6 bases, with 10 bases between them. Germline lookup yields CDR1 LGHNA and CDR2 YNFKEQ. The CDR3 runs 15 residues.

The genes are TRBV7-6 and TRBJ2-1; the D is unclear. CDR1 and CDR2 from the germline V gene are SGHVS and FNYEAQ. The CDR3 totals 16 residues. Trimming stripped 1 base from V and 5 bases from J, with 15 bases between. CDR3 amino acids: CASSLGWSRSHNEQFF. The CDR3 DNA sequence: TGTGCCAGCAGCTTAGGCTGGTCCAGGTCCCACAATGAGCAGTTCTTC.

This chain links TRBV4-1 with TRBJ1-5; possibly TRBD1 for D (5 bases). The V and J ends lost 4 bases and 2 bases respectively, with 15 bases between them. The CDR3 covers 16 residues. CDR1 and CDR2 (germline): MGHRA, YSYEKL. The CDR3, as DNA: TGCGCCAGCAGCCTCGTAAGGGGTCCCGGCAATCAGCCCCAGCATTTT. Its translation is CASSLVRGPGNQPQHF.

This clonotype was picked up a small number of times. The chain couples TRBV6-2 or TRBV6-3 to TRBJ2-2; D uncertain. V dropped 7 bases and J dropped 4 bases, with 7 bases sitting between them. The CDR3 sequence is 12 residues long. Germline V gene lookup returns CDR1 MNHEY and CDR2 SVGEGT. DNA for the CDR3: TGTGCCAGCAATCGCGTCACCGGGGAGCTGTTTTTT. It specifies CASNRVTGELFF.